The sequence of this TCR beta chain was determined in a study of blood T cell repertoires in COVID-19. Turning to the study itself: The United States, Italy and Spain supplied acute and convalescent COVID-19 samples.

CDR1 SGHTS and CDR2 YDEGEE come from the germline V gene. The CDR3 totals 12 residues. Trimming left V 1 base short and J 6 bases short, with 8 bases between. This clone was found a few times. Per the authors' pipeline: Nucleated cell counts were estimated from reference gene primer amplification. Sequencing used immunoSEQ multiplex PCR; TCRdb keeps in-frame clones, though not all of them. V and J calls and clone size are as listed in that table; D and trimming were resolved from the DNA. The data show about 65,000 clones, roughly 80% seen once. The receptor comes from a human donor in a cohort sampled during active COVID-19. The sample consisted of peripheral blood. The genes are TRBV5-8 and TRBJ2-7; D is unresolved. The CDR3 loop is CASSLFSGEQYF. The DNA for the CDR3 is TGTGCCAGCAGCTTGTTCAGTGGCGAGCAGTACTTC.